The 18 T cell receptor beta chains listed next were all sequenced from one sample in a study of CD4 T cells in relation to SARS-CoV-2 and coronaviruses. These receptors have no identified antigens. CD4+ T cells from unexposed donors were obtained before the COVID-19 pandemic (2011-2018). The cells were cultured for roughly 11 days before CD4+ T cells were isolated. The data were produced by immunoSEQ multiplex PCR, yet TCRdb's version contains in-frame clones alone and is incomplete. The sample lists some 28,000 clones, 74% seen once, with under 30% in the top ten. Sequenced input: CD4+ T cells from PBMCs, cultured in vitro. The receptors originated from a human donor in good health.

The rearrangement joins TRBV4-3 to TRBJ2-6, with unresolved D. V gave up 0 bases and J gave up 2 bases, with 5 bases separating them. CDR1 is LGHNA and CDR2 is YSLEER in the germline V gene. This CDR3 is 15 amino acids long. CDR3 loop: CASSQDGAGANVLTF. The CDR3 DNA reads TGCGCCAGCAGCCAAGACGGAGCTGGGGCCAACGTCCTGACTTTC.

This chain uses TRBV9 with TRBJ1-2; D unresolved. Germline loops: CDR1 SGDLS, CDR2 YYNGEE. Trimming cost V 4 bases and J 2 bases, with 12 bases left between them. CDR3 length: 14 residues. The CDR3 sequence is CASSLAPGNYGYTF. The CDR3 coding sequence is TGTGCCAGCAGCCTGGCACCCGGGAACTATGGCTACACCTTC.

This clone was picked up a small number of times. The chain is built from TRBV5-1 and TRBJ2-7; the D gene is possibly TRBD1 (6 bases). The V end lost 4 bases, the J end lost 7 bases, and 15 bases lay between the germline ends. CDR3 length equals 13 residues. The germline CDR1 and CDR2 sequences are SGHRS and YFSETQ. The CDR3 region is CASSSPQGWEQYF. CDR3 DNA sequence: TGCGCCAGCAGCAGCCCACAGGGCTGGGAGCAGTACTTC. The full variable domain, in which reference TRBV5-1 and TRBJ2-7 provide the parts outside the CDR3, is KAGVTQTPRYLIKTRGQQVTLSCSPISGHRSVSWYQQTPGQGLQFLFEYFSETQRNKGNFPGRFSGRQFSNSRSEMNVSTLELGDSALYLCASSSPQGWEQYFGPGTRLTVT.

V gene TRBV23-1 combines with J gene TRBJ1-5, with D possibly TRBD1 on 5 matching bases. TRBV23-1 is identified as an open reading frame with a role that is uncertain. CDR3 length equals 14 residues. The ends were cut back, 2 bases at V and 5 bases at J, with 10 bases in the middle. The CDR3 region has the DNA TGCGCCAGCAGTCAAGGGACCACCCATCAGCCCCAGCATTTT. Translated, it gives CASSQGTTHQPQHF.

The rearrangement links TRBV7-2 to TRBJ1-3; perhaps TRBD1 as D (5 bases). The CDR3 consists of 16 residues. Germline-derived CDR1 and CDR2 are SGHTA and FQGNSA. Trimming stripped 2 bases from V and 0 bases from J, with 11 bases between. The CDR3 here is CASSLKGGGSGNTIYF. The CDR3 DNA is TGTGCCAGCAGCTTAAAGGGCGGGGGCTCTGGAAACACCATATATTTT. The entire variable domain, with the rest obtained from reference TRBV7-2 and TRBJ1-3, is as follows: GAGVSQSPSNKVTEKGKDVELRCDPISGHTALYWYRQSLGQGLEFLIYFQGNSAPDKSGLPSDRFSAERTGGSVSTLTIQRTQQEDSAVYLCASSLKGGGSGNTIYFGEGSWLTVV.

This chain uses TRBV9 with TRBJ2-3, with 8 bases that match TRBD2. The CDR3 extends over 14 amino acids. The V and J ends lost 3 bases and 4 bases, in that order; junction bases with no gene match: 4. Germline lookup yields CDR1 SGDLS and CDR2 YYNGEE. CDR3 sequence (DNA): TGTGCCAGCAGCGCCCCGGGAGGGCCAGATACGCAGTATTTT. It yields the protein CASSAPGGPDTQYF.

The rearrangement links TRBV29-1 to TRBJ1-2; TRBD1 agrees at 10 bases. Germline trimming cut 7 bases from V and 4 bases from J; bases unmatched to any gene: 6. Germline CDR1 reads SQVTM; CDR2 reads ANQGSEA. The CDR3 has 13 residues. This chain's CDR3 is CSGGQGDSYGYTF. Here the CDR3 DNA reads TGCAGCGGTGGACAGGGGGATAGCTATGGCTACACCTTC. Combining the CDR3 with reference TRBV29-1 and TRBJ1-2 gives the whole variable domain SAVISQKPSRDICQRGTSLTIQCQVDSQVTMMFWYRQQPGQSLTLIATANQGSEATYESGFVIDKFPISRPNLTFSTLTVSNMSPEDSSIYLCSGGQGDSYGYTFGSGTRLTVV.

The J gene is TRBJ2-1, the V gene TRBV7-2; 10 nucleotides match TRBD2. V lost 7 bases and J lost 3; bases outside the gene matches: 6. The V gene's germline CDR1 is SGHTA and CDR2 FQGNSA. The CDR3 is 15 amino acids. CDR3 DNA: TGTGCCAGCACCCAAGGACTAGCGGACTACAATGAGCAGTTCTTC. Translating it yields CASTQGLADYNEQFF.

V usage is TRBV7-2 and J usage is TRBJ2-7; TRBD2 matches 10 bases. CDR1 SGHTA and CDR2 FQGNSA come from the germline V gene. This CDR3 spans 17 amino acids. V trimming: 7 bases; J trimming: 0 bases; junction bases outside the gene matches: 12. The CDR3 nucleotides read TGTGCCAGCACAAGAAGGGGACTAGCGTCAAGCTCCTACGAGCAGTACTTC. Its translation is CASTRRGLASSSYEQYF.

This chain connects TRBV11-3 to TRBJ1-5, with D maybe TRBD1 (6 bases). Germline V gene lookup returns CDR1 SGHNT and CDR2 YENEEA. This CDR3 region has 16 residues. V lost 2 bases to trimming and J lost 2 bases, with 13 bases between them. The CDR3 bases are TGTGCCAGCAGCTTATGCCCCTCAGGGGGCAATCAGCCCCAGCATTTT. Protein sequence: CASSLCPSGGNQPQHF.

V and J are TRBV7-2 and TRBJ1-5; the match to TRBD1 covers 7 bases. CDR1 and CDR2 (germline): SGHTA, FQGNSA. This CDR3 has 15 amino acids. The junction had 13 bases not matched to a gene; V was cut back by 5 bases and J by 9 bases. CDR3: CASSLTGTALGPQHF. In DNA form, the CDR3 reads TGTGCCAGCAGCCTTACGGGGACAGCCCTGGGGCCCCAGCATTTT.

The V gene is TRBV7-6, the J gene TRBJ2-3; D might be TRBD1 (6 bases). Germline V gene data show CDR1 as SGHVS and CDR2 as FNYEAQ. V gave up 3 bases and J gave up 1 base, with 17 bases separating them. The CDR3 runs to 17 residues. For the CDR3, the DNA is TGTGCCAGCAGCTTTCCTTGGGGCAGGGGTGGCACAGATACGCAGTATTTT. Its translation is CASSFPWGRGGTDTQYF.

CDR3 in amino acids: CASSQESGDEAFF. Here the CDR3 DNA reads TGTGCCAGCAGCCAAGAATCAGGAGATGAAGCTTTCTTT. The rearrangement joins TRBV3-1 (or the pseudogene TRBV3-2) to TRBJ1-1; no clear D gene. The V end was cut by 0 bases, the J end by 7 bases, with 9 bases between. The CDR3 is 13 amino acids. Per the germline V gene, CDR1 is LGHDT and CDR2 is YNNKEL (reference sequence).

This chain uses TRBV29-1 with TRBJ2-3; D ambiguous. There are 13 residues in the CDR3. CDR1 is SQVTM, CDR2 ANQGSEA, per germline. The V end lost 4 bases, the J end lost 5 bases, and 13 bases lay between the germline ends. The CDR3 loop reads CSVGGNKIDTQYF. The DNA for the CDR3 is TGCAGCGTTGGGGGAAATAAAATAGATACGCAGTATTTT.

The chain has TRBV5-1 and TRBJ2-2, with 8 bases aligning to TRBD1. The CDR3 totals 14 residues. V shed 4 bases, J shed 6 bases, and the junction held 5 bases outside the gene matches. In germline, CDR1 is SGHRS, CDR2 YFSETQ. CDR3 sequence reads: CASSQGQGSGELFF. CDR3 nucleotide sequence: TGCGCCAGCAGCCAAGGACAGGGTTCCGGGGAGCTGTTTTTT.

The V and J genes are TRBV27 and TRBJ1-2; TRBD1 aligns across 8 bases. CDR1 is MNHEY, CDR2 SMNVEV, per germline (reference sequence). The junction had 3 bases not matched to a gene; V was cut back by 4 bases and J by 8 bases. This CDR3 is 12 amino acids long. CDR3 coding DNA: TGTGCCAGCAGTTCCAGGGGGCAGGGCTACACCTTC. This encodes CASSSRGQGYTF.

This clone appeared a single time. The gene calls are TRBV19 and TRBJ1-2, with a weak D call TRBD1 (6 bases). There are 12 residues in the CDR3. Germline V gene lookup returns CDR1 LNHDA and CDR2 SQIVND (reference sequence). Trimming removed 3 bases from V and 8 bases from J, with 10 bases in between. The CDR3 reads CASSMGQGGYTF. The CDR3 region has the DNA TGTGCCAGTAGTATGGGGCAGGGGGGCTACACCTTC.

The chain recombines TRBV5-6 with TRBJ2-7; 9 bases are shared with TRBD1. The germline V gene encodes CDR1 SGHDT and CDR2 YYEEEE. V shed 5 bases, J shed 4 bases, and the junction held 7 bases outside the gene matches. The CDR3 is 14 amino acids. As DNA, the CDR3 is TGTGCCAGCAGATCCGGGACAGGGATGTACGAGCAGTACTTC. Residues: CASRSGTGMYEQYF.